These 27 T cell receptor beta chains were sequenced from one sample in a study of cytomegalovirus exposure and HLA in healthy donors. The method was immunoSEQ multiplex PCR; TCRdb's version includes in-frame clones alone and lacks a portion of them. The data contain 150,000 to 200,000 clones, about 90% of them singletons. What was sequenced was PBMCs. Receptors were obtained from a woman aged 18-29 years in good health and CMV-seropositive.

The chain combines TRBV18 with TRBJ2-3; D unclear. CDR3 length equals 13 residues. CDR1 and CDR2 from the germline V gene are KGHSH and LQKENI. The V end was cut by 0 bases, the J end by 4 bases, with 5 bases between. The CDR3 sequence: CASSPPSPDTQYF. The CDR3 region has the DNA TGTGCCAGCTCACCACCCTCCCCAGATACGCAGTATTTT.

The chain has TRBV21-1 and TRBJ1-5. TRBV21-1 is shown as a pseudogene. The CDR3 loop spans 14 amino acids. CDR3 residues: CASSPEGGGQPQHF. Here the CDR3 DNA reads TGTGCCAGCAGCCCAGAGGGGGGGGGTCAGCCCCAGCATTTT.

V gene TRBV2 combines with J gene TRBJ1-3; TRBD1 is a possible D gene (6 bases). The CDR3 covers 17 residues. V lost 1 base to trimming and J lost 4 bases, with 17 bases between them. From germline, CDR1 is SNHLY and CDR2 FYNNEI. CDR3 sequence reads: CASSEGQALVSGNTIYF. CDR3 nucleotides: TGTGCCAGCAGTGAAGGACAGGCGCTCGTTTCAGGAAACACCATATATTTT.

The DNA for the CDR3 is TGTGCCAGCAGTGGCGACGCAGGGGTTGGCGTCCCCCAGCATTTT. Protein sequence: CASSGDAGVGVPQHF. The chain links TRBV6-1 to TRBJ1-5; maybe TRBD1 (6 bases). CDR3 size: 15 residues. Per the germline V gene, CDR1 is MNHNS and CDR2 is SASEGT. V was clipped by 4 bases and J by 10 bases, with 20 bases between them.

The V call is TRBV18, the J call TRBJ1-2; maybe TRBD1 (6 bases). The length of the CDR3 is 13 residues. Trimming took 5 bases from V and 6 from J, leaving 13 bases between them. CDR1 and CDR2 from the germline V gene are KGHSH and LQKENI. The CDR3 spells CASSEGGGNGYTF. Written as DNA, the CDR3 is TGTGCCAGCTCAGAAGGGGGGGGCAATGGCTACACCTTC. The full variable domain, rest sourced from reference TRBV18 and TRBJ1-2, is NAGVMQNPRHLVRRRGQEARLRCSPMKGHSHVYWYRQLPEEGLKFMVYLQKENIIDESGMPKERFSAEFPKEGPSILRIQQVVRGDSAAYFCASSEGGGNGYTFGSGTRLTVV.

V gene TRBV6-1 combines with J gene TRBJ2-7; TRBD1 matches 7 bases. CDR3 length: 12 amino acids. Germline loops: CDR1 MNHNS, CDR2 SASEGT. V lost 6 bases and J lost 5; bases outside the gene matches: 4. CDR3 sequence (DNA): TGTGCCAGCAGCCTACAGGGGAACGAGCAGTACTTC. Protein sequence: CASSLQGNEQYF.

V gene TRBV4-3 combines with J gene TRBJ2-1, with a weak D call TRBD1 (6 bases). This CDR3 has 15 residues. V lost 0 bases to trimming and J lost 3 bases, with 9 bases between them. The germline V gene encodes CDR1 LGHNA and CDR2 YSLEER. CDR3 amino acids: CASSQDPTGYNEQFF. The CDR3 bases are TGCGCCAGCAGCCAAGATCCGACAGGCTACAATGAGCAGTTCTTC.

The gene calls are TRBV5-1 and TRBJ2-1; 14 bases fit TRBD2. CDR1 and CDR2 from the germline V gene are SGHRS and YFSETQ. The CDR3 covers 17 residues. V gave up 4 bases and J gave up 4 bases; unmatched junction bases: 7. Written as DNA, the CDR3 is TGCGCCAGCAGCGAACGACTAGCGGGAGGGAGGTACAATGAGCAGTTCTTC. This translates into CASSERLAGGRYNEQFF.

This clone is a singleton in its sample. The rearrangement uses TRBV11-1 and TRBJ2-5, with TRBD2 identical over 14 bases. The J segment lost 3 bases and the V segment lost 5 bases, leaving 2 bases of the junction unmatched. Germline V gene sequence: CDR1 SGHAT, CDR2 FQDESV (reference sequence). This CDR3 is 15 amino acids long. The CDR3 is CASSVTSGGEETQYF. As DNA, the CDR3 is TGTGCCAGCAGCGTGACTAGCGGGGGGGAAGAGACCCAGTACTTC.

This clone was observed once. CDR3 DNA: TGTGCCAGCAGCTTAGAAGGAGGATGGGGCACTGAAGCTTTCTTT. Amino acids: CASSLEGGWGTEAFF. The V gene is TRBV7-9, the J gene TRBJ1-1; D call uncertain. Trimming took 1 base from V and 4 from J, leaving 13 bases between them. This CDR3 comprises 15 residues. The V gene's germline CDR1 is SEHNR and CDR2 FQNEAQ (reference sequence).

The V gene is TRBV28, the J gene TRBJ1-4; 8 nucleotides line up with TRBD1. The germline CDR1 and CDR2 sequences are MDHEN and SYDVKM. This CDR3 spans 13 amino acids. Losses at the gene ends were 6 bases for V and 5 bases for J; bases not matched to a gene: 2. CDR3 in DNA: TGTGCCAGCAGCGACAGGGGAAATGAAAAACTGTTTTTT. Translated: CASSDRGNEKLFF.

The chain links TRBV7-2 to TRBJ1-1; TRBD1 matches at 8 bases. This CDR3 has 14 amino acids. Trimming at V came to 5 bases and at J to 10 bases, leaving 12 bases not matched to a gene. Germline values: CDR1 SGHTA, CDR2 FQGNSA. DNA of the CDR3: TGTGCCAGCAGCCGTCCCGACAGGGGAGGGGGAGCTTTCTTT. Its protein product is CASSRPDRGGGAFF.

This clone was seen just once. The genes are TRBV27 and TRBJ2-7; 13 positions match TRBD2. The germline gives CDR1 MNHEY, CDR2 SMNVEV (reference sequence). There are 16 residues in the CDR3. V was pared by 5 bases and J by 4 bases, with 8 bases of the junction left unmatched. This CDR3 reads CASSPMTSGRIYEQYF. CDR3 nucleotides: TGTGCCAGCAGTCCCATGACTAGCGGGAGGATATACGAGCAGTACTTC.

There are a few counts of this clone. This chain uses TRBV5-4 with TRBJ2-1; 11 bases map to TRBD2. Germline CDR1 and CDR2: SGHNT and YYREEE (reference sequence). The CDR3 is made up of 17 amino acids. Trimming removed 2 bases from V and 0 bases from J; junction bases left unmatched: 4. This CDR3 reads CASSLPLAGGSYNEQFF. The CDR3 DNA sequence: TGTGCCAGCAGCTTACCCCTAGCGGGAGGCTCCTACAATGAGCAGTTCTTC.

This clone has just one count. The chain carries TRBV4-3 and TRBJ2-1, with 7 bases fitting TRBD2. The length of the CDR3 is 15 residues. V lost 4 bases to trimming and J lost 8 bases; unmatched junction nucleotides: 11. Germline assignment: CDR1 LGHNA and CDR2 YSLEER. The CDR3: CASSLTMGRVDEQFF. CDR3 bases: TGCGCCAGCAGCCTTACCATGGGGAGGGTTGATGAGCAGTTCTTC.

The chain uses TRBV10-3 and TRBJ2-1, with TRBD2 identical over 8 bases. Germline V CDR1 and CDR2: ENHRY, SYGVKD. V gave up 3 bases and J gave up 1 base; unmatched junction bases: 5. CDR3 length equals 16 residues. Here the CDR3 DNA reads TGTGCCATCAGTGAAGGCGGGGGGCGGTCCTACAATGAGCAGTTCTTC. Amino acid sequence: CAISEGGGRSYNEQFF.

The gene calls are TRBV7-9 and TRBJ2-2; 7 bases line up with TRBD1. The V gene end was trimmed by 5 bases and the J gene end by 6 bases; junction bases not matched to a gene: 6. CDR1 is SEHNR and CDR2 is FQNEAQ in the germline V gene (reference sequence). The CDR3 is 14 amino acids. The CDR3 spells CASSQDRVAGELFF. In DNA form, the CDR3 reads TGTGCCAGCAGCCAAGACAGGGTAGCCGGGGAGCTGTTTTTT.

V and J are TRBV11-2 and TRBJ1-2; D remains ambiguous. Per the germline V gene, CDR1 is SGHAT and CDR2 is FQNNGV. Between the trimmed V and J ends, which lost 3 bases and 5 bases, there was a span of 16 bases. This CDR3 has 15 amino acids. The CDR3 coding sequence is TGTGCCAGCAGCTTGGGCAGAGAGTCTATTTATGGCTACACCTTC. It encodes CASSLGRESIYGYTF.

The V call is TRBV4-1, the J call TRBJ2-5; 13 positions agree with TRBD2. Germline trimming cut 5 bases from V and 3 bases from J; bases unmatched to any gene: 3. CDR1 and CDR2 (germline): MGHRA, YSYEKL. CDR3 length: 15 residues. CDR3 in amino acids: CASSSGLAGEETQYF. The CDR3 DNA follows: TGCGCCAGCAGCAGCGGACTAGCGGGGGAAGAGACCCAGTACTTC.

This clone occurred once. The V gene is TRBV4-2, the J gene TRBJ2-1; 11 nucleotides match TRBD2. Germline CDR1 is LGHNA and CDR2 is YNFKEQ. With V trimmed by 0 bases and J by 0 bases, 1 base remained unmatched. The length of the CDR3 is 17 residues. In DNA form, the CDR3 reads TGTGCCAGCAGCCAAGATACTAGCGGGAGCTCCTACAATGAGCAGTTCTTC. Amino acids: CASSQDTSGSSYNEQFF.

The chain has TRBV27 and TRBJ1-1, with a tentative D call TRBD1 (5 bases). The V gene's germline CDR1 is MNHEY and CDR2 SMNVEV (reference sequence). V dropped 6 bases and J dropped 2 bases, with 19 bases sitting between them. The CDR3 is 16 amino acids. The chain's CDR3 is CASRGGGLGLNTEAFF. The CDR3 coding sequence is TGTGCCAGCAGGGGCGGGGGATTGGGTCTCAACACTGAAGCTTTCTTT.

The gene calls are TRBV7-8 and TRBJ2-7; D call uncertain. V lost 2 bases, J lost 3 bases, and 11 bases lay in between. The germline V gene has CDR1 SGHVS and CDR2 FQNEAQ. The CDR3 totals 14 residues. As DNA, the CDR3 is TGTGCCAGCAGCTTAAAACAGTCTGGCTACGAGCAGTACTTC. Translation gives CASSLKQSGYEQYF.

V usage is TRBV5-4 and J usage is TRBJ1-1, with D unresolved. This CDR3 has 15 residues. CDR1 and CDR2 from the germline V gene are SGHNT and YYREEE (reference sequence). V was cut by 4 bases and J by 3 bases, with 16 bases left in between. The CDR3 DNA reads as TGTGCCAGCAGCCCTTTGCTGTGGGCAGACACTGAAGCTTTCTTT. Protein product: CASSPLLWADTEAFF.

The DNA for the CDR3 is TGCGCCAGCCCCGGACAGGGTACCTCCTTCTATGGCTACACCTTC. This encodes CASPGQGTSFYGYTF. The chain joins TRBV10-1 to TRBJ1-2; 8 nucleotides align to TRBD1. The germline V gene has CDR1 WNHNN and CDR2 SYGVQD (reference sequence). The CDR3 loop spans 15 amino acids. Unmatched junction bases numbered 12, after V lost 8 bases and J lost 4 bases.

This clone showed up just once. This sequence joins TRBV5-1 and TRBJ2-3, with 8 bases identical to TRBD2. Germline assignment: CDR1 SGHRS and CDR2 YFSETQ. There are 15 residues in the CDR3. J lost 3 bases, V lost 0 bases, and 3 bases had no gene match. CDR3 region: CASSLDGTRTDTQYF. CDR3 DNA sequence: TGCGCCAGCAGCTTGGATGGGACTAGAACAGATACGCAGTATTTT.

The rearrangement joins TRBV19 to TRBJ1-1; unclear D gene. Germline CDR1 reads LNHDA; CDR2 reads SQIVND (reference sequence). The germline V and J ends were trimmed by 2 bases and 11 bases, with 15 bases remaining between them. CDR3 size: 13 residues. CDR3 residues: CASSIPTQAEAFF. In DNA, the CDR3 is TGTGCCAGTAGTATACCCACTCAGGCCGAGGCTTTCTTT.

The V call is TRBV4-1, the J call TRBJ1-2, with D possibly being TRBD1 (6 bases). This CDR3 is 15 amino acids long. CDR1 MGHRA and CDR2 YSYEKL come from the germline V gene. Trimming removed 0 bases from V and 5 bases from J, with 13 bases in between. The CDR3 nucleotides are TGCGCCAGCAGCCAAGATGAGGGGACACTTTATGGCTACACCTTC. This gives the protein CASSQDEGTLYGYTF.